This is a list of T cell receptor beta chains from one sample in a study of response to subunit inactivated influenza vaccine. MiXCR, applied by TCRdb to the RT-PCR reads, yields one record per CDR3 protein. The table includes 550,000 to 800,000 distinct CDR3 sequences, approximately 15% detected once. Sample: PBMCs from blood, taken 14 to 15 days before vaccination. The receptors come from a middle-aged man who received an inactivated influenza vaccine. Both conserved end residues are part of each CDR3. A D gene is named only where the DNA matches it firmly. Clone size, where shown, is once, few, many, or a class for clones that have expanded.

12	NA	TRBV12-3/TRBV12-4	TRBJ1-1	NA	CATRGLGTEAFF	TGTGCCACCAGGGGACTGGGCACTGAAGCTTTCTTT
11	NA	TRBV6-2/TRBV6-3	TRBJ2-5	many	CASGTLETQYF	TGTGCCAGCGGCACTCTGGAGACCCAGTACTTC
14	NA	TRBV7-2	TRBJ2-5	many	CASSLAGRQETQYF	TGTGCCAGCAGTTTGGCGGGGCGGCAAGAGACCCAGTACTTC
13	NA	TRBV5-1	TRBJ1-2	many	CASSLEGSYGYTF	TGCGCCAGCAGCTTGGAGGGGTCCTATGGCTACACCTTC
19	TRBD2	TRBV4-1	TRBJ2-3	few	CASSQGLAGGPAPPDTQYF	TGCGCCAGCAGCCAAGGCCTAGCGGGAGGGCCTGCCCCCCCAGATACGCAGTATTTT
14	NA	TRBV7-9	TRBJ1-1	NA	CASSPHMGDVRAFF	TGTGCCAGCAGCCCCCACATGGGGGATGTTCGTGCTTTCTTT
14	NA	TRBV7-9	TRBJ2-7	few	CASSPRRQPYEQYF	TGTGCCAGCAGCCCCCGTCGACAGCCCTACGAGCAGTACTTC
15	TRBD1	TRBV6-7	TRBJ2-1	NA	CASSYCLKGAYEQFF	TGTGCCAGCAGTTACTGTCTTAAGGGGGCCTATGAGCAGTTCTTC
15	TRBD2	TRBV12-3/TRBV12-4	TRBJ2-3	few	CASSLPTSGTHTQYF	TGTGCCAGCAGTTTACCCACTAGCGGGACCCATACGCAGTATTTT
13	NA	TRBV6-2/TRBV6-3	TRBJ2-5	few	CASSYKGFETQYF	TGTGCCAGCAGTTACAAGGGATTCGAGACCCAGTACTTC
16	NA	TRBV6-5	TRBJ1-4	NA	CASSLLDRGANEKLFF	TGTGCCAGCAGCTTATTGGACAGAGGGGCTAATGAAAAACTGTTTTTT
14	TRBD1	TRBV2	TRBJ2-7	many	CASTTGTGAYEQYF	TGTGCCAGCACAACCGGGACAGGAGCCTACGAGCAGTACTTC
17	NA	TRBV20-1	TRBJ2-3	NA	CSARVSTLARSTDTQYF	TGCAGTGCTAGAGTGTCCACATTAGCGAGAAGCACAGATACGCAGTATTTT
14	NA	TRBV12-3/TRBV12-4	TRBJ2-5	NA	CASSLGVGEETQYF	TGTGCCAGCAGTTTGGGGGTTGGGGAAGAGACCCAGTACTTC
15	NA	TRBV20-1	TRBJ2-2	NA	CSARDLGGNTGELFF	TGCAGTGCTAGAGATCTTGGGGGGAACACCGGGGAGCTGTTTTTT
12	NA	TRBV2	TRBJ2-7	many	CASRRGSYEQYF	TGTGCCAGCAGGCGGGGATCCTACGAGCAGTACTTC
16	NA	TRBV4-3	TRBJ2-7	few	CASSQDYPAGYYEQYF	TGCGCCAGCAGCCAAGATTACCCCGCCGGCTACTACGAGCAGTACTTC
14	NA	TRBV7-6	TRBJ1-3	few	CASSTQESAGTIYF	TGTGCCAGCAGCACTCAGGAGTCGGCGGGCACCATATATTTT
11	NA	TRBV20-1	TRBJ2-1	many	CSAPSGGEQFF	TGCAGTGCCCCCAGTGGCGGTGAGCAGTTCTTC
16	TRBD2	TRBV4-2	TRBJ2-3	few	CASSQDGTSATDTQYF	TGTGCCAGCAGCCAAGACGGGACTAGCGCCACAGATACGCAGTATTTT
13	NA	TRBV12-3/TRBV12-4	TRBJ2-7	NA	CASRITGSYEQYF	TGTGCCAGCAGAATAACAGGTTCCTACGAGCAGTACTTC
16	TRBD2	TRBV4-3	TRBJ2-2	NA	CASSQLLAGEAGELFF	TGCGCCAGCAGCCAGCTACTAGCGGGAGAAGCCGGGGAGCTGTTTTTT
15	TRBD2	TRBV7-8	TRBJ2-7	NA	CASSWTSGIPYEQYF	TGTGCCAGCAGCTGGACTAGCGGAATACCCTACGAGCAGTACTTC
18	TRBD1	TRBV4-3	TRBJ2-1	NA	CASSQELGRGRMGNEQFF	TGCGCCAGCAGCCAAGAGCTGGGCAGGGGGCGCATGGGCAATGAGCAGTTCTTC
10	NA	TRBV20-1	TRBJ2-5	NA	CSAKKETQYF	TGCAGTGCAAAGAAAGAGACCCAGTACTTC
15	TRBD1	TRBV5-5	TRBJ1-6	few	CASSQDRIKISPLHF	TGTGCCAGCAGTCAGGACAGGATCAAAATTTCACCCCTCCACTTT
11	NA	TRBV28	TRBJ2-5	few	CASSDTLTQYF	TGTGCCAGCAGTGACACCCTCACCCAGTACTTC
13	TRBD1	TRBV29-1	TRBJ2-2	few	CSAGTVNTGELFF	TGCAGCGCCGGGACAGTCAACACCGGGGAGCTGTTTTTT
15	TRBD1	TRBV6-1	TRBJ2-7	NA	CASRELGQVSYEQYF	TGTGCCAGCAGGGAACTGGGACAGGTCTCCTACGAGCAGTACTTC
13	NA	TRBV12-3/TRBV12-4	TRBJ1-1	many	CASSFIGDTEAFF	TGTGCCAGCAGTTTTATCGGGGATACTGAAGCTTTCTTT
16	NA	TRBV4-3	TRBJ1-1	few	CASSQDIGRGVTEAFF	TGCGCCAGCAGCCAAGATATCGGGCGGGGGGTCACTGAAGCTTTCTTT
15	TRBD1	TRBV28	TRBJ1-4	many	CASRTSGGRAEKLFF	TGTGCCAGCAGGACGTCAGGGGGCCGCGCTGAAAAACTGTTTTTT
15	TRBD2	TRBV5-5	TRBJ2-3	NA	CASSFWRGSTDTQYF	TGTGCCAGCAGCTTTTGGCGGGGGAGCACAGATACGCAGTATTTT
15	NA	TRBV18	TRBJ2-5	NA	CASSPSARQAETQYF	TGTGCCAGCTCACCATCGGCTAGGCAGGCCGAGACCCAGTACTTC
17	TRBD1	TRBV29-1	TRBJ2-2	many	CSVARTGGVGNTGELFF	TGCAGCGTTGCCCGGACAGGGGGCGTCGGAAACACCGGGGAGCTGTTTTTT
16	TRBD1	TRBV7-2	TRBJ2-3	NA	CASSFLGDRGRNTQYF	TGTGCCAGCAGCTTCCTAGGAGACAGGGGGCGGAATACGCAGTATTTT
16	TRBD1	TRBV7-2	TRBJ2-2	many	CASSLVGTGNTGELFF	TGTGCCAGCAGCTTAGTCGGGACAGGAAACACCGGGGAGCTGTTTTTT
17	NA	TRBV25-1	TRBJ2-7	NA	CASSDSTLMTGQYEQYF	TGTGCCAGCAGTGATTCGACACTCATGACGGGGCAGTACGAGCAGTACTTC
14	NA	TRBV20-1	TRBJ2-3	few	CSANRGTRTDTQYF	TGCAGTGCTAATCGGGGGACCCGCACAGATACGCAGTATTTT
14	NA	TRBV6-5	TRBJ2-5	few	CASSYSGGRETQYF	TGTGCCAGCAGTTACTCAGGGGGGCGAGAGACCCAGTACTTC
20	TRBD1	TRBV4-1	TRBJ2-3	NA	CASSPNQGTGWGGSTDTQYF	TGCGCCAGCAGCCCGAACCAAGGGACAGGTTGGGGTGGATCGACAGATACGCAGTATTTT